This TCR beta chain stems from a study of OX40 agonist ivuxolimab in advanced cancers. Study-level background: Ivuxolimab was an agonistic, fully human IgG2 monoclonal antibody directed against OX40 (CD134), a costimulatory receptor. Intravenous ivuxolimab was administered to patients every 2 weeks at six dose levels: 0.01, 0.1, 0.3, 1.5, 3 and 10 mg/kg. Of the approximately 50 dose-escalation patients, hepatocellular carcinoma was present in about 20, melanoma in approximately 15, renal cell carcinoma in 9 and head and neck cancer in 9. A male proportion of 70% to 90% and a mean age of 60 years, ranging from roughly 23 to 79, were recorded for the dose-escalation cohort. Prior anti-PD-1, anti-PD-L1 or anti-CTLA-4 therapy was permitted, and 30% to 45% of dose-escalation patients had received checkpoint inhibitors. Partial responses were achieved by three dose-escalation patients, of whom one had hepatocellular carcinoma and two had cutaneous melanoma. Peripheral TCRbeta sequencing was intended to test whether TCR sequence diversity was altered and clonal T-cell expansion was caused by ivuxolimab. The paper describes the monotherapy dose-escalation part (N = 52 patients) of the phase I trial of ivuxolimab.

Genomic DNA was isolated from the sorted cells so that the TCRbeta CDR3 region could be sequenced. TCRbeta CDR3 regions were sequenced using the immunoSEQ Assay. TCRdb re-hosts the immuneACCESS table, in-frame sequences only. Its copies lack some clones; in the studies checked, an unresolved V gene accounts for under half of them, and the cause for the rest is not known. This sample gives roughly 46,000 clones in total; roughly 85% of them show up just once. The top ten hold about three fifths of the sample. On the study overall, not on this receptor specifically: Which antigens the clonally expanded peripheral T cells were specific for was not determined. In partial responders in the 0.1-3.0 mg/kg groups, normalized peripheral clonal expansion was found to be among the lowest, especially among CD8+ T cells. At doses from 0.1 to 3.0 mg/kg, clonal expansion was seen in both CD4+ and CD8+ blood T cells between baseline and week 6. After ivuxolimab, expanded clones were on average more numerous among CD8+ T cells than among CD4+ T cells. Low levels of normalized T-cell clonal expansion were also seen in some patients who did not respond.

The junction shows trimming of 0 bases on V and 8 bases on J, plus 8 bases between the germline ends. From the cysteine up to the phenylalanine, the CDR3 has a length of 13 residues. Here the CDR3 DNA is all that survives: 39 bases in frame from base 1. As encoded in the germline V gene (reference sequence), CDR1 is MNHEY while CDR2 is SMNVEV. For this clone: It has no known antigen specificity. No much larger clone is present one base from it, and per-base qualities are unavailable.

Patients with a history of autoimmune disease or receiving systemic immunosuppression were excluded from the trial. In every dose cohort, peripheral blood was drawn for TCR sequencing at baseline, cycle 4 day 1, and cycle 7 day 1. The samples were taken from a phase I, first-in-human, multicenter, open-label dose-escalation trial of ivuxolimab. Adults with locally advanced or metastatic melanoma, renal cell, hepatocellular, or head and neck squamous cell carcinoma were enrolled in the trial. Before TCR sequencing, CD4+ and CD8+ T cells were separately sorted from peripheral blood. The sample consisted of CD4+ or CD8+ T cells sorted from blood, taken in a trial of the OX40 agonist ivuxolimab. This TCR derives from an adult with an advanced solid tumor such as melanoma, head and neck, liver or kidney cancer. Recombination joined TRBV27 with TRBJ2-1, with TRBD2 as a weak D call on 6 bases. The CDR3 protein: CASSLSGGYEQFF. The DNA is TGTGCCAGCAGTTTATCGGGGGGTTATGAGCAGTTCTTC.